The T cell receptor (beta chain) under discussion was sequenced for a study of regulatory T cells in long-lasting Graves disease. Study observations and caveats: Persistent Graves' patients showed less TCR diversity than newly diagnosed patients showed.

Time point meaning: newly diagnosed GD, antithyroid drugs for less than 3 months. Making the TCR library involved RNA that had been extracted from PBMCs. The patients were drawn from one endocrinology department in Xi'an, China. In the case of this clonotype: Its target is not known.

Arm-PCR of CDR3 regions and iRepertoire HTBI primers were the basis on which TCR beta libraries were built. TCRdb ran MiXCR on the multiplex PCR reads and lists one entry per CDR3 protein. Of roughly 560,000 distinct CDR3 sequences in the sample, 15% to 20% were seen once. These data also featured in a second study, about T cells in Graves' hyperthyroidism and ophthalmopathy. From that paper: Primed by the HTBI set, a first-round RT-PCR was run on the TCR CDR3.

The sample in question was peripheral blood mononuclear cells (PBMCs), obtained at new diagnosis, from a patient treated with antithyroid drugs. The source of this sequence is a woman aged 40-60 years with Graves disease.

The CDR3 region is CASSGPTNTGELFF. CDR3 in DNA: TGTGCCAGCTCCGGGCCGACGAACACCGGGGAGCTGTTTTTT. This rearrangement joins TRBV5-4 to TRBJ2-2; no firm D call. CDR1 and CDR2 from the germline V gene are SGHNT and YYREEE (reference sequence). With 7 bases removed from V and 0 bases from J, the gap between germline ends came to 10 bases. The CDR3 is 14 amino acids.